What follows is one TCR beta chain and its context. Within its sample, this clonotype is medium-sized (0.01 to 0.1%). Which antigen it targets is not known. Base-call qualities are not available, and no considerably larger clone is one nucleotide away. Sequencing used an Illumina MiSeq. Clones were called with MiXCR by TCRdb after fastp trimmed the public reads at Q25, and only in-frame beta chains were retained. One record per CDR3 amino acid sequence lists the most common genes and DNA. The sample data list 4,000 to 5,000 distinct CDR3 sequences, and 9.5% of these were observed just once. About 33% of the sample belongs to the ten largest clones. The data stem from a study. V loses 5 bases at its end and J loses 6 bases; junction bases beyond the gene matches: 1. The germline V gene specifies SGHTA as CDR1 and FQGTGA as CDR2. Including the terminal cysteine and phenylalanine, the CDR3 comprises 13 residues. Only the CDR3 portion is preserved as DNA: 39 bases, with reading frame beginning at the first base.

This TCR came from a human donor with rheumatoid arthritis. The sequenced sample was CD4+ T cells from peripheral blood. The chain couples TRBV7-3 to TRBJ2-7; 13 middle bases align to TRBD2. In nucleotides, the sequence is TGTGCCAGCAGCCGACTAGCGGGAGGCGAGCAGTACTTC. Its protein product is CASSRLAGGEQYF.